The 16 T cell receptor delta chains in this list originate from one sample, sequenced in a study of γδ T cells in repeated Plasmodium falciparum infection (dated by TCRdb to the early 2020s). The library came from multiplex PCR. The instrument was an Illumina MiSeq. Via CATT, TCRdb reprocessed the public reads, and rows with identical DNA were then joined. This sample gives around 82,000 delta-chain clones in total; roughly 1.4% of them show up just once. Jointly, the top ten make up roughly 8.1% of the sample. Vgamma9/Vdelta2+ and Vdelta2-negative gammadelta T cell populations were flow-sorted from peripheral blood mononuclear cells for bulk TCR repertoire analysis. Sequences were obtained from gamma-delta T cells from blood. Receptors originate from a pool of human donors (malaria-infected and uninfected, not separated).

This clone was seen many times. J is TRDJ2 and V is TRDV1; 8 positions agree with TRDD3. The J segment lost 1 base and the V segment lost 5 bases, leaving 30 bases of the junction unmatched. Germline V gives CDR1 TSWWSYY, CDR2 QGS. The CDR3 runs to 24 residues. The CDR3 nucleotides read TGTGCTCTTGGGAAGGGTCGCCTCTCCCTCTTACTGGGGGTTCTACCTGATTTGACAGCACAACTCTTCTTT. As protein: CALGKGRLSLLLGVLPDLTAQLFF.

About this clone: A far larger clone is just one base off, so this is likely a read error. Other DNA sequences in the same sample also yield this CDR3. The chain employs TRDV2 and TRDJ1; 9 bases line up with TRDD3. In the absence of a J gene in TCRdb, the DNA was matched to germline to assign it here. This CDR3 comprises 15 residues. From germline, CDR1 is GEAIGNYY and CDR2 EKD. The ends lost 7 bases at V and 2 bases at J; junction bases unmatched: 10. The CDR3 spells CACNTGGHYTDKLIF. DNA of the CDR3: TGTGCCTGCAATACTGGGGGACATTATACCGATAAACTCATCTTT.

This clone was detected a few times. Germline and junction disagree at one end, which may indicate a read error. Other DNA variants within this sample encode the same CDR3. This rearrangement joins TRDV1 to TRDJ2; 11 nucleotides align to TRDD3. The CDR3 has 22 amino acids. Germline loops: CDR1 TSWWSYY, CDR2 QGS. Written as DNA, the CDR3 is TGTGCTCTTGGGGAACCACCCTTCCTATTGGGGGATACGCGGCCTTTAACAGCACAACTCTTCTTT. Amino acid sequence: CALGEPPFLLGDTRPLTAQLFF.

On this clone: The protein recorded in TCRdb matches a much larger clone and deviates from this DNA's translation at residue 15, suggesting a read error; the protein here is obtained by translating the DNA. The V gene is listed as TRDV2; no J gene was called; TRDD3 is the table's D call, not checked against the DNA. The CDR3 contains 17 residues. Germline-derived CDR1 and CDR2 are GEAIGNYY and EKD. The CDR3 is CACDTVSSPGYTDKHIF. CDR3 nucleotide sequence: TGTGCCTGTGACACCGTGTCCTCTCCGGGGTACACCGATAAACACATCTTT.

On this clone itself: It is likely a read error: a sequence one base away is far more abundant. Other DNA sequences in this sample translate to the same CDR3. V and J are TRDV1 and TRDJ1; 7 bases fit TRDD3. Per the germline V gene, CDR1 is TSWWSYY and CDR2 is QGS. J gave up 1 base and V 2 bases, and 25 bases lay outside the gene matches. This CDR3 region has 22 residues. CDR3 region: CALGEVVTSWGYWESVTDKLIF. The CDR3 DNA follows: TGTGCTCTTGGGGAAGTAGTGACGTCCTGGGGATATTGGGAAAGCGTCACCGATAAACTCATCTTT.

As concerns this clone: Since a much larger clone is just one base distant, this may be a read error. CDR3 loop: CALGEKALTGGYEGYTDKLIF. Written as DNA, the CDR3 is TGTGCTCTTGGGGAAAAGGCCCTAACTGGGGGATATGAGGGGTACACCGATAAGCTCATCTTT. No call exists for the J gene, whereas the V gene is TRDV1; the table's TRDD3 call for D was not verified on the DNA. This CDR3 contains 21 residues. CDR1 is TSWWSYY, CDR2 QGS, per germline.

This clone has just a few counts. TCRdb's entry gives the protein of a much larger clone, which mismatches this DNA's translation at residue 3, likely from a read error; the protein reported here is translated from the DNA. This chain joins TRDV2 and TRDJ1; D ambiguous. Germline V CDR1 and CDR2: GEAIGNYY, EKD. The CDR3 consists of 14 residues. CDR3 sequence (DNA): TGTGCCCGTGACACCGGAGGGCCAGGAGATAAACTCATCTTT. Translation: CARDTGGPGDKLIF.

As for this clone: The translation of this DNA and the TCRdb protein of a much larger clone differ at residue 4, probably owing to a read error; the protein shown here is translated from the DNA. V usage is TRDV2 and J usage is TRDJ3, with D tentatively TRDD3 (5 bases). The J gene, not given by TCRdb, was assigned here from a germline match of the nucleotide sequence. V lost 6 bases to trimming and J lost 3 bases, with 11 bases between them. There are 15 residues in the CDR3. Germline CDR1 reads GEAIGNYY; CDR2 reads EKD. The CDR3 coding sequence is TGTGCCTGTAACTTCGGATACTGGGACACCCGACAGATGTTTTTC. Protein product: CACNFGYWDTRQMFF.

Concerning this clone: This likely stems from a read error, as it lies one base from a far larger clone. The sample contains more than one DNA sequence encoding this CDR3. The CDR3 here is CACDTALRSTGGYKEDTDKLIF. In DNA form, the CDR3 reads TGTGCCTGTGACACCGCTCTACGTTCCACTGGGGGATATAAGGAGGACACCGATAAACTCATCTTT. V is TRDV2 and J is TRDJ1; 11 nucleotides align to TRDD3. This CDR3 region has 22 residues. Looked up from germline, CDR1 is GEAIGNYY and CDR2 is EKD. The ends lost 0 bases at V and 0 bases at J; junction bases unmatched: 20.

This clone came up a few times. A single base is all that separates this from a far larger clone, so a read error is likely. Other DNA sequences in this specimen translate into the identical CDR3. V gene TRDV2 combines with J gene TRDJ3; TRDD3 matches 8 bases. Per the germline V gene, CDR1 is GEAIGNYY and CDR2 is EKD. The length of the CDR3 is 24 residues. J gave up 4 bases and V 3 bases, and 28 bases lay outside the gene matches. The CDR3 coding sequence is TGTGCCTGTGACTCCGTGGCGTCCCGCGAAGTTACTGGGGGTCGAAAGTGGGACACCCGACAGATGTTTTTC. Translated, it gives CACDSVASREVTGGRKWDTRQMFF.

Concerning this clone itself: The protein TCRdb lists belongs to a much larger clone and differs from this DNA's translation at residue 6, which points to a read error; the protein shown is made from the DNA. V gene TRDV2 combines with J gene TRDJ1; 9 bases agree with TRDD3. TCRdb does not report a J gene; here it was assigned by matching the DNA to germline references. Germline V gene data show CDR1 as GEAIGNYY and CDR2 as EKD. The CDR3 spans 17 residues. V gave up 0 bases and J gave up 2 bases; unmatched junction bases: 9. The CDR3 loop reads CACDTGGLGDPTDKLIF. Written as DNA, the CDR3 is TGTGCCTGTGACACCGGGGGCCTGGGGGATCCTACCGATAAACTCATCTTT.

Notes on this clone: A read error likely explains this, since a far larger clone differs by one base. The sample carries other DNA sequences with the same CDR3. The V gene is listed as TRDV1; no J gene was called; TRDD3, the table's D call, lacks a check against the DNA. The CDR3 has 22 residues. In germline, CDR1 is TSWWSYY, CDR2 QGS. CDR3 sequence reads: CALGGPGRPSYAPTGGYAGLIF. CDR3 coding DNA: TGTGCTCTTGGGGGACCGGGTCGGCCTTCCTACGCTCCTACTGGAGGATACGCGGGCCTCATCTTT.

A remark on this clone: The protein held in TCRdb is that of a much larger clone and does not match this DNA's translation at residue 6, likely because of a read error; the protein shown is translated from the DNA. The chain couples TRDV2 to TRDJ1, with 9 bases identical to TRDD3. Matching the DNA to germline supplied the J gene, which TCRdb does not give. The CDR3 is 17 amino acids. V shed 1 base, J shed 3 bases, and the junction held 11 bases outside the gene matches. Germline CDR1 GEAIGNYY, CDR2 EKD. The CDR3 here is CACDTSRGILFADKLIF. The CDR3, as DNA: TGTGCCTGTGACACGTCCCGGGGGATACTGTTCGCCGATAAACTCATCTTT.

The V call is TRDV1, the J call TRDJ1; TRDD3 matches 11 bases. The J gene, left out of TCRdb, was set here by checking the DNA against germline. The CDR3 is 19 residues long. Germline lookup yields CDR1 TSWWSYY and CDR2 QGS. V lost 2 bases and J lost 10; bases outside the gene matches: 21. The DNA for the CDR3 is TGTGCTCTTGGGGAATTAGATCCCCCGTACTGGGGGATAGCATTGCGACTCATCTTT. Protein: CALGELDPPYWGIALRLIF.

This clone was recorded a few times. The TCRdb record carries a much larger clone's protein, which differs from this DNA's translation at residue 16; a read error is the likely cause, and the protein listed here is the DNA translation. This chain's CDR3 is CACDTVWGISSWDTRRMFF. The DNA for the CDR3 is TGTGCCTGTGACACCGTCTGGGGGATAAGCTCCTGGGACACCCGACGGATGTTTTTC. The genes are TRDV2 and TRDJ3, with 10 positions matching TRDD3. Because TCRdb records no J gene, it was assigned here through a match of the DNA to germline. CDR3 length: 19 amino acids. Looked up from germline, CDR1 is GEAIGNYY and CDR2 is EKD.

Many counts were recorded for this clone. The same CDR3 also results from other DNA sequences found in this sample. J is TRDJ1 and V is TRDV1; 11 bases match TRDD3. TCRdb gives no J gene; it was assigned here by matching the DNA to germline. CDR3 size: 25 residues. After removal of 3 bases from V and 3 bases from J, the junction contained 33 bases not matched to a gene. Germline assignment: CDR1 TSWWSYY and CDR2 QGS. CDR3: CALGEPRGGLPTLGDTLCFADKLIF. The CDR3 bases are TGTGCTCTTGGGGAGCCCCGGGGCGGCCTTCCTACGCTGGGGGATACCCTGTGCTTTGCCGATAAACTCATCTTT.